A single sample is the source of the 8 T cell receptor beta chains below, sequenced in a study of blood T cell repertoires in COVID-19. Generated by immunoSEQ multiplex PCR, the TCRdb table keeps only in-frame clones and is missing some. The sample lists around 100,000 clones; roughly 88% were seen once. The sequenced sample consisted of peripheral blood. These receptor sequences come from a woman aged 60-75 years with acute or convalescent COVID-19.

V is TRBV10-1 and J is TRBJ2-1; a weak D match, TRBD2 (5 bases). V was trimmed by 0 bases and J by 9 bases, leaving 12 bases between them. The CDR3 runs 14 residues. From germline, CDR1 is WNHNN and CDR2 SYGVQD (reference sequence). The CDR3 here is CASSESPASTEQFF. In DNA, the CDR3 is TGCGCCAGCAGTGAGTCGCCGGCTAGCACTGAGCAGTTCTTC.

The CDR3 bases are TGTGCCAGCTCACGTCTAGCGGGAGCCGATACGCAGTATTTT. This gives the protein CASSRLAGADTQYF. V and J are TRBV18 and TRBJ2-3; 10 nucleotides align to TRBD2. Germline V CDR1 and CDR2: KGHSH, LQKENI. The junction had 4 bases not matched to a gene; V was cut back by 4 bases and J by 6 bases. This CDR3 contains 14 residues.

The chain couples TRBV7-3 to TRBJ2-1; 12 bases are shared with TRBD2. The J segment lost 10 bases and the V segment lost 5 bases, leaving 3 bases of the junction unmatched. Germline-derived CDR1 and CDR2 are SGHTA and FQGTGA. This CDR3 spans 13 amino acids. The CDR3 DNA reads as TGTGCCAGCAGCCCCGGGACTAGCGGGGAGCAGTTCTTC. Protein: CASSPGTSGEQFF.

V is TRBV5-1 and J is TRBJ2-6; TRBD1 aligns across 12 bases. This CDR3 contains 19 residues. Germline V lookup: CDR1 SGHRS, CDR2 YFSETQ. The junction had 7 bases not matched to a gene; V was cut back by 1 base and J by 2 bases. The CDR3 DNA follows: TGCGCCAGCAGCTTGAAATTGGGACAGGGGGCGCCTGGGGCCAACGTCCTGACTTTC. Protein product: CASSLKLGQGAPGANVLTF.

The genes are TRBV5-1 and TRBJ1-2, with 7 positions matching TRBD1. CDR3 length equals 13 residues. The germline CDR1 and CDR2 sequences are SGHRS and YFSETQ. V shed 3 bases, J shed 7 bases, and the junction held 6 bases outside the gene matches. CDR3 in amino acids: CASSSRQGIGYTF. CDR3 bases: TGCGCCAGCAGCTCCCGACAGGGTATTGGCTACACCTTC.

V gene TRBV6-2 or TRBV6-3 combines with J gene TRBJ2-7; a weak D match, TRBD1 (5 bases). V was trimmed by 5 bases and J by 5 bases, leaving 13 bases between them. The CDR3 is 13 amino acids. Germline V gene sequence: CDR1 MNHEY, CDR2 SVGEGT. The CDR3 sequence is CASSRGLRDEQYV. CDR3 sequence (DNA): TGTGCCAGCAGTAGGGGCCTTCGGGACGAGCAGTACGTC.

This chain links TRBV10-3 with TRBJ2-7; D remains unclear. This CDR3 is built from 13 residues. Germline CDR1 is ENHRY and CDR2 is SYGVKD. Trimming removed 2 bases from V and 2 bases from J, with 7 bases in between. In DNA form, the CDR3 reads TGTGCCATCAGTGAGACTACCCCCTACGAGCAGTACTTC. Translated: CAISETTPYEQYF.

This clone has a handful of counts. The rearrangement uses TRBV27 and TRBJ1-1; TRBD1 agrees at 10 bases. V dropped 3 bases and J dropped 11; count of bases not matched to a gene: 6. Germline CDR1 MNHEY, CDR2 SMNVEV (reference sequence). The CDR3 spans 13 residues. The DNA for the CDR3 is TGTGCCAGCAGTTTTGGGGACAGGGGCCGCGCTTTCTTT. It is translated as CASSFGDRGRAFF.